The TCR beta chain under discussion was sequenced for a study of T cell responses to AZD1222 COVID-19 vaccine. Unmatched junction bases numbered 3, after V lost 0 bases and J lost 1 base. Looked up from germline, CDR1 is SGDLS and CDR2 is YYNGEE. This CDR3 is 16 amino acids long. Notes on the study in general: Regions 160-218 and 743-854 held dominance among vaccine-associated CD4 TCRs, which spanned spike.

Comments on this clone: Its antigen is currently unknown.

Libraries were prepared by immunoSEQ multiplex PCR; TCRdb keeps only in-frame clonotypes and omits some of them. The sample has roughly 130,000 clones, about 86% seen once. J is TRBJ2-3 and V is TRBV9; 9 bases align to TRBD2. Sample: peripheral blood, taken on day 0 of AZD1222 vaccination. The TCR was taken from an adult in good health. Here the CDR3 DNA reads TGTGCCAGCAGCGTAGATCGCGGGAGGGGCACAGATACGCAGTATTTT. It translates to CASSVDRGRGTDTQYF.